This TCR beta chain was retrieved from a study of T cell responses to AZD1222 COVID-19 vaccine. About this clone itself: Its specificity is not known.

This CDR3 contains 16 residues. Germline CDR1 is LNHNV and CDR2 is YYDKDF (reference sequence). Trimming took 5 bases from V and 7 from J, leaving 21 bases between them. Study conclusions and caveats: In the spike-specific TCR repertoire, nearly half reportedly target unmutated variant regions. When two AZD1222 doses had been given, Spike-specific TCR breadth and depth rose.

The method was immunoSEQ multiplex PCR; TCRdb's version includes in-frame clones alone and lacks a portion of them. In the table there are about 140,000 clones, 85% to 95% of which are singletons. The source was peripheral blood, collected on day 0 of AZD1222 vaccination. This chain connects TRBV15 to TRBJ1-5, with a tentative D call TRBD1 (5 bases). The sequence came from an adult in good health. The CDR3 reads CATSLDSGREKQPQHF. CDR3 nucleotide sequence: TGTGCCACCAGCCTCGATTCAGGCAGGGAAAAACAGCCCCAGCATTTT.